The 6 T cell receptor beta chains presented below share a single source sample, sequenced in a study of CD8+ T cells in alopecia areata. Following RNA extraction, reverse transcription yielded cDNA that acted as the sequencing template. Assay used: immunoSEQ multiplex PCR; TCRdb lists only in-frame clones, some missing. This sample has roughly 180,000 clones, with around 51% found just once. Treatment: oral pan-JAK inhibitor, 5-10 mg twice daily. Sequences were derived from CD8+ T cells sorted from blood, sampled at week 52, from a patient treated with tofacitinib. These receptor sequences come from a human donor with alopecia areata.

This clone was seen once. The chain combines TRBV4-2 with TRBJ2-2; 9 nucleotides agree with TRBD1. V was pared by 1 base and J by 7 bases, with 4 bases of the junction left unmatched. This CDR3 comprises 15 residues. Germline CDR1 LGHNA, CDR2 YNFKEQ. DNA of the CDR3: TGTGCCAGCAGCCAAGGGGACAGGGAGATCGGGGAGCTGTTTTTT. It specifies CASSQGDREIGELFF.

This clone was seen a handful of times. This chain uses TRBV18 with TRBJ1-5; D perhaps matches TRBD1 (5 bases). Germline-derived CDR1 and CDR2 are KGHSH and LQKENI. The CDR3 contains 12 residues. V was clipped by 4 bases and J by 4 bases, with 5 bases between them. DNA for the CDR3: TGTGCCAGCTCACGACAGAATCAGCCCCAGCATTTT. It codes for CASSRQNQPQHF.

The chain recombines TRBV13 with TRBJ2-1; 10 bases align to TRBD1. The CDR3 is 19 amino acids. The germline gives CDR1 PRHDT, CDR2 FYEKMQ (reference sequence). V lost 4 bases, J lost 8 bases, and 20 bases stayed unmatched. The CDR3 sequence: CASSSRDRGYSIETHEQFF. CDR3 nucleotide sequence: TGTGCCAGCAGCTCCCGGGACAGGGGTTACTCCATCGAGACGCATGAGCAGTTCTTC.

V gene TRBV9 combines with J gene TRBJ1-6; 9 bases agree with TRBD1. CDR1 is SGDLS and CDR2 is YYNGEE in the germline V gene. With V trimmed by 4 bases and J by 5 bases, 4 bases remained unmatched. This CDR3 is built from 15 residues. The CDR3 protein is CASSPRDRDNSPLHF. The CDR3 DNA is TGTGCCAGCAGCCCCAGGGACAGGGATAATTCACCCCTCCACTTT. Full variable domain (outside the CDR3, taken from reference TRBV9 and TRBJ1-6): DSGVTQTPKHLITATGQRVTLRCSPRSGDLSVYWYQQSLDQGLQFLIQYYNGEERAKGNILERFSAQQFPDLHSELNLSSLELGDSALYFCASSPRDRDNSPLHFGNGTRLTVT.

The rearrangement uses TRBV14 and TRBJ2-1; maybe TRBD1 (5 bases). The CDR3 spans 12 residues. The ends were cut back, 4 bases at V and 10 bases at J, with 11 bases in the middle. Germline CDR1 and CDR2: SGHDN and FVKESK. The CDR3 reads CASSRDSYEQFF. As DNA, the CDR3 is TGTGCCAGCAGCCGAGACAGTTACGAGCAGTTCTTC.

This chain joins TRBV7-8 and TRBJ1-5; 11 bases map to TRBD1. The CDR3 consists of 18 residues. CDR1 is SGHVS, CDR2 FQNEAQ, per germline. With V trimmed by 10 bases and J by 4 bases, 18 bases remained unmatched. DNA of the CDR3: TGTGCCACCGCAATCGGGACAGGGGGATTTTTGGGGAATCAGCCCCAGCATTTT. This encodes CATAIGTGGFLGNQPQHF.